Below are 24 T cell receptor beta chains sequenced from a single sample in a study of cytomegalovirus exposure and HLA in healthy donors. Assay used: immunoSEQ multiplex PCR; TCRdb lists only in-frame clones, some missing. The sample includes 170,000 or so clones, about 80% of them seen just once. The material sequenced was PBMCs. These receptors originate from a young woman in good health and CMV-seropositive.

This chain joins TRBV4-2 and TRBJ2-5, with TRBD2 as a possible D gene (5 bases). CDR1 is LGHNA, CDR2 YNFKEQ, per germline. The CDR3 runs to 16 residues. V lost 4 bases and J 0 bases, leaving 15 bases between the germline ends. CDR3 bases: TGTGCCAGCAGCCCAGGAGAGGGTGTACACCAAGAGACCCAGTACTTC. Residues: CASSPGEGVHQETQYF.

This clone was observed a few times. The chain links TRBV15 to TRBJ2-2; weak D call: TRBD2 (6 bases). Germline loops: CDR1 LNHNV, CDR2 YYDKDF (reference sequence). V shed 3 bases and J shed 6 bases, with 14 bases lying between them. The CDR3 length is 15 residues. The CDR3 DNA follows: TGTGCCACCAGCAGGGGACTCGCCGGCGCCGGGGAGCTGTTTTTT. It yields the protein CATSRGLAGAGELFF.

The rearrangement joins TRBV4-1 to TRBJ2-2, with D possibly being TRBD1 (6 bases). This CDR3 is 15 amino acids long. Trimming shortened V by 2 bases and J by 2 bases, and 9 bases separated the two germline ends. In germline, CDR1 is MGHRA, CDR2 YSYEKL. The CDR3 coding sequence is TGCGCCAGCAGCCAACAAGGGGGAAACACCGGGGAGCTGTTTTTT. Its translation is CASSQQGGNTGELFF.

V gene TRBV2 combines with J gene TRBJ2-5; 13 positions agree with TRBD2. The end of the DNA aligns better with TRBJ2-7, so the J call may be wrong. The CDR3 totals 14 residues. In germline, CDR1 is SNHLY, CDR2 FYNNEI. CDR3 sequence: CASSAGLAGLEQYF. CDR3 sequence (DNA): TGTGCCAGCAGTGCGGGACTAGCGGGGCTCGAGCAGTACTTC.

V usage is TRBV12-5 and J usage is TRBJ2-6; tentative D call: TRBD1 (5 bases). The germline gives CDR1 LGHNT, CDR2 FRNRAP. The CDR3 has 17 amino acids. Trimming removed 2 bases from V and 3 bases from J, with 14 bases in between. The CDR3 reads CASGLIPGWYGANVLTF. Here the CDR3 DNA reads TGTGCTAGTGGTTTGATCCCAGGGTGGTATGGGGCCAACGTCCTGACTTTC.

This clone was seen just once. The V and J genes are TRBV29-1 and TRBJ2-5; TRBD2 might be the D (7 bases). Between the trimmed V and J ends, which lost 4 bases and 3 bases, there was a span of 18 bases. The germline V gene has CDR1 SQVTM and CDR2 ANQGSEA. This CDR3 has 15 residues. CDR3 sequence: CSVAGGGGGEETQYF. The CDR3 DNA follows: TGCAGCGTTGCCGGCGGGGGCGGGGGAGAAGAGACCCAGTACTTC. The variable domain in full, with the rest retrieved from reference TRBV29-1 and TRBJ2-5, is SAVISQKPSRDICQRGTSLTIQCQVDSQVTMMFWYRQQPGQSLTLIATANQGSEATYESGFVIDKFPISRPNLTFSTLTVSNMSPEDSSIYLCSVAGGGGGEETQYFGPGTRLLVL.

The chain is built from TRBV5-1 and TRBJ2-7; 7 bases are a match to TRBD1. Germline values: CDR1 SGHRS, CDR2 YFSETQ. V dropped 4 bases and J dropped 5; count of bases not matched to a gene: 12. This CDR3 spans 15 amino acids. This CDR3 reads CASSGTASVPDEQYF. The CDR3 DNA is TGCGCCAGCAGCGGGACAGCTTCCGTTCCCGACGAGCAGTACTTC.

The chain joins TRBV7-9 to TRBJ2-7; 10 bases map to TRBD2. The CDR3 extends over 14 amino acids. With 1 base clipped from V and 6 bases from J, the junction kept 3 bases outside the gene matches. Germline loops: CDR1 SEHNR, CDR2 FQNEAQ (reference sequence). CDR3 sequence: CASSLGGTSAEQYF. The CDR3 region has the DNA TGTGCCAGCAGCTTAGGGGGGACTAGCGCCGAGCAGTACTTC.

The chain combines TRBV6-6 with TRBJ1-1, with a weak D call TRBD1 (6 bases). Germline assignment: CDR1 MNHNY and CDR2 SVGAGI (reference sequence). Trimming cost V 7 bases and J 1 base, with 13 bases left between them. The CDR3 is 14 residues long. The CDR3 protein is CASNPPGQNTEAFF. As DNA, the CDR3 is TGTGCCAGCAATCCACCGGGACAGAACACTGAAGCTTTCTTT.

This clone showed up just once. The V and J genes are TRBV6-6 and TRBJ1-1; 7 bases match TRBD1. Germline V gene lookup returns CDR1 MNHNY and CDR2 SVGAGI (reference sequence). The CDR3 sequence is 13 residues long. The CDR3 region has the DNA TGTGCAACCAGAGGGACAGATAACACTGAAGCTTTCTTT. Encoded protein: CATRGTDNTEAFF.

The rearrangement links TRBV9 to TRBJ1-2, with D possibly being TRBD1 (6 bases). This CDR3 is built from 13 residues. CDR1 is SGDLS and CDR2 is YYNGEE in the germline V gene. V lost 2 bases and J lost 9, with 14 bases in between. This CDR3 reads CASSVGRGQCYTF. The CDR3 nucleotides are TGTGCCAGCAGCGTGGGCAGGGGCCAGTGCTACACCTTC.

This clone was seen a few times. This chain links TRBV20-1 with TRBJ2-5; D ambiguous. Germline values: CDR1 DFQATT, CDR2 SNEGSKA (reference sequence). CDR3 length equals 11 residues. V gave up 2 bases and J gave up 2 bases, with 3 bases separating them. This chain's CDR3 is CSARPQETQYF. The CDR3 DNA follows: TGCAGTGCTAGACCTCAAGAGACCCAGTACTTC.

This clone was counted a single time. The chain links TRBV9 to TRBJ2-7; possibly TRBD2 for D (6 bases). This CDR3 spans 12 amino acids. Germline CDR1 SGDLS, CDR2 YYNGEE. V lost 1 base, J lost 6 bases, and 8 bases lay in between. CDR3: CASSVFGGEQYF. The DNA for the CDR3 is TGTGCCAGCAGCGTATTCGGGGGCGAGCAGTACTTC.

This rearrangement joins TRBV7-6 to TRBJ2-7; weak D call: TRBD1 (8 bases). The ends were cut back, 6 bases at V and 8 bases at J, with 26 bases in the middle. Germline CDR1 SGHVS, CDR2 FNYEAQ. The CDR3 is made up of 16 amino acids. Here the CDR3 DNA reads TGTGCCAGCAGGTCAGGGGGCCGGGAGGTGTCTTTTAAGCAGTACTTC. This translates into CASRSGGREVSFKQYF.

This chain connects TRBV20-1 to TRBJ2-7; 8 bases line up with TRBD1. In germline, CDR1 is DFQATT, CDR2 SNEGSKA (reference sequence). J gave up 8 bases and V 6 bases, and 3 bases lay outside the gene matches. CDR3 length: 10 amino acids. In nucleotides, the CDR3 is TGCAGTGCCCCAGGGGGCCAGCAGTACTTC. Translating it yields CSAPGGQQYF.

In its sample, this clone was seen once. The V call is TRBV4-1, the J call TRBJ2-7; no firm D call. CDR3 length: 13 amino acids. Trimming left V 0 bases short and J 4 bases short, with 7 bases between. Looked up from germline, CDR1 is MGHRA and CDR2 is YSYEKL. This CDR3 is CASSQDLRYEQYF. In DNA, the CDR3 is TGCGCCAGCAGCCAAGATCTTCGGTACGAGCAGTACTTC.

The V call is TRBV19, the J call TRBJ2-1; D ambiguous. This CDR3 region has 14 residues. V gave up 3 bases and J gave up 1 base, with 7 bases separating them. From germline, CDR1 is LNHDA and CDR2 SQIVND (reference sequence). The CDR3: CASSISSSYNEQFF. The CDR3 nucleotides read TGTGCCAGTAGTATCTCCAGTTCCTACAATGAGCAGTTCTTC.

The chain carries TRBV19 and TRBJ1-2; 7 bases are shared with TRBD1. Trimming at V came to 6 bases and at J to 6 bases, leaving 10 bases not matched to a gene. CDR3 length equals 14 residues. Germline CDR1 LNHDA, CDR2 SQIVND (reference sequence). The CDR3, as DNA: TGTGCCAGTAGCTCGGACAGGCTGCTGAATGGCTACACCTTC. It yields the protein CASSSDRLLNGYTF.

This clone was recorded once. The chain uses TRBV5-5 and TRBJ1-2; D unclear. V shed 2 bases and J shed 3 bases, with 11 bases lying between them. The germline V gene has CDR1 SGHKS and CDR2 YYEKEE (reference sequence). The CDR3 is made up of 14 amino acids. As DNA, the CDR3 is TGTGCCAGCAGCTTTTCCGGGAGCTACTATGGCTACACCTTC. Protein product: CASSFSGSYYGYTF.

V and J are TRBV7-9 and TRBJ2-1; 8 bases are shared with TRBD1. Germline CDR1 is SEHNR and CDR2 is FQNEAQ (reference sequence). The CDR3 is 15 amino acids. V lost 5 bases, J lost 5 bases, and 8 bases stayed unmatched. This CDR3 reads CASSLGQGAHNEQFF. The CDR3 nucleotides are TGTGCCAGCAGCCTCGGGCAGGGGGCCCACAATGAGCAGTTCTTC.

The chain links TRBV5-1 to TRBJ2-1, with TRBD2 as a possible D gene (5 bases). V was cut by 4 bases and J by 10 bases, with 12 bases left in between. This CDR3 spans 12 amino acids. Germline CDR1 reads SGHRS; CDR2 reads YFSETQ. Written as DNA, the CDR3 is TGCGCCAGCAGCCTGTCATGGAGGGAGCAGTTCTTC. It is translated as CASSLSWREQFF.

CDR3 sequence reads: CASSPQRQWNTEAFF. CDR3 bases: TGTGCCAGCTCACCACAACGACAATGGAACACTGAAGCTTTCTTT. This chain uses TRBV18 with TRBJ1-1; D gene unclear. Germline V gene lookup returns CDR1 KGHSH and CDR2 LQKENI. This CDR3 spans 15 amino acids. Trimming cost V 1 base and J 1 base, with 10 bases left between them.

The chain employs TRBV5-1 and TRBJ1-2, with D perhaps TRBD1 (6 bases). In germline, CDR1 is SGHRS, CDR2 YFSETQ. This CDR3 contains 13 residues. V gave up 4 bases and J gave up 3 bases, with 10 bases separating them. The CDR3 DNA sequence: TGCGCCAGCAGCCTAGGACAGTACTATGGCTACACCTTC. Protein: CASSLGQYYGYTF.

The chain employs TRBV19 and TRBJ1-2, with D tentatively TRBD1 (5 bases). V lost 6 bases, J lost 6 bases, and 11 bases lay in between. There are 12 residues in the CDR3. In germline, CDR1 is LNHDA, CDR2 SQIVND (reference sequence). The CDR3 loop is CASRSGGNGYTF. For the CDR3, the DNA is TGTGCCAGTAGGAGTGGGGGGAATGGCTACACCTTC.